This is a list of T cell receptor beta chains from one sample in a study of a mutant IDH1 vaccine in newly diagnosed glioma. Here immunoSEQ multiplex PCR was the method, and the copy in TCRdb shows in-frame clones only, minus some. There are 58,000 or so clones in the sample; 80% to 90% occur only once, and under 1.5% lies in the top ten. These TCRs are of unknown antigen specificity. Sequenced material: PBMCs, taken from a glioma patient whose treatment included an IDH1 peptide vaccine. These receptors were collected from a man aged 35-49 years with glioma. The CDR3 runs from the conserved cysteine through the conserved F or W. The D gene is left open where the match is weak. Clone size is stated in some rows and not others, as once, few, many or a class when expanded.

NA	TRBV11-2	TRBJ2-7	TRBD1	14	TGTGCCAGCAGCTTAGCCGGGACAGGTAACGAGCAGTACTTC	CASSLAGTGNEQYF
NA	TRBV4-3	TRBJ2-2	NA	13	TGCGCCAGCAGCCAAGAAGCCCCCGGGGAGCTGTTTTTT	CASSQEAPGELFF
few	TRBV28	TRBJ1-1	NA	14	TGTGCCAGCAGTTTGACAGTTTCTGAGCCTGAAGCTTTCTTT	CASSLTVSEPEAFF
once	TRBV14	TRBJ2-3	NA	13	TGTGCCAGCAGCCAAACCCAAAGAGATACGCAGTATTTT	CASSQTQRDTQYF
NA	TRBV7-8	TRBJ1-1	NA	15	TGTGCCAGCAGCTTAACCGCTTGGGGGAACACTGAAGCTTTCTTT	CASSLTAWGNTEAFF
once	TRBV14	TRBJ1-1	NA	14	TGTGCCAGCAGCCAAGCCCGCCGGAACACTGAAGCTTTCTTT	CASSQARRNTEAFF
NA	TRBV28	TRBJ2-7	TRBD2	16	TGTGCCAGCAGACGCCTGGGGGGGAGGGTTCAGCGGGAGCAGTACTTC	CASRRLGGRVQREQYF
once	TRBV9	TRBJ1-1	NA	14	TGTGCCAGCAGCGTAGCCGGCAGCTCGGAGGAAGCTTTCTTT	CASSVAGSSEEAFF
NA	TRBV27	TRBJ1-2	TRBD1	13	TGTGCCAGCAGTTCCCGACAGGGCGGCGGCTACACCTTC	CASSSRQGGGYTF
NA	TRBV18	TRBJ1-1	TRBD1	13	TGTGCCAGCTCACTCACAGGGGAAGCTGAAGCTTTCTTT	CASSLTGEAEAFF
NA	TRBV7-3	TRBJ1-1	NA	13	TGTGCCAGCAGCCAGATGGGGAACACTGAAGCTTTCTTT	CASSQMGNTEAFF
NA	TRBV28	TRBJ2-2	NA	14	TGTGCCAGCAGTGAGTCAGGGTGGGTGGAGGAGCTGTTTTTT	CASSESGWVEELFF
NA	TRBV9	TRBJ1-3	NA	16	TGTGCCAGCTCATCACTTTCGTGGGGGGCTGGAAACACCATATATTTT	CASSSLSWGAGNTIYF